The text below deals with one TCR beta chain. Its specificity is unknown. The entry originates in a study of monozygotic twins with inflammatory bowel disease. Per TCR library, about 3,300 ng of total RNA was used. Template switching incorporated UMIs with a 6-nucleotide sample barcode. Reprocessing the 5' RACE reads, TCRdb reports a single entry for every CDR3 protein and omits DNA. The sample holds approximately 400,000 distinct CDR3 sequences. The CDR3 length is 15 residues. Study-level findings and limits: It was in IBD patients that TCRbeta diversity (inverse Simpson) was lower than in healthy co-twins. Variability may have been added to patient repertoires by differing immunosuppressive treatments.

The clonotype comes from a human donor with ulcerative colitis or Crohn's disease, or a healthy co-twin of an affected twin (not recorded which). The rearrangement joins TRBV12-3 or TRBV12-4 to TRBJ1-6; TCRdb gives TRBD1 as the D gene, but with no DNA this cannot be confirmed. Sequencing input: blood. The CDR3 here is CASIFGTGRNSPLHF.